Listed here are 9 T cell receptor beta chains from one sample, sequenced in a study of T-cell reconstitution after alpha-beta-depleted transplantation in children. Preparation of the TCRbeta library used unique molecular identifiers. MiXCR, run by TCRdb on the PCR reads, gives a single entry per CDR3 protein. The repertoire includes about 580,000 distinct CDR3 sequences, roughly 24% of them detected once, and about 14% sits in the top ten. The sample was PBMCs, mostly from graft donor cells, taken 360 days after TCRalphabeta/CD19-depleted stem cell transplant. All receptors come from a boy under two years old who had a stem cell transplant for acute myeloid leukemia, so the T cells may come from the graft donor.

V and J are TRBV12-3 or TRBV12-4 and TRBJ2-7; tentatively, D is TRBD1 (5 bases). The V and J ends lost 8 bases and 6 bases respectively, with 23 bases between them. The CDR3 runs 15 residues. The DNA for the CDR3 is TGTGCCAGCCGTCGTCAGGGCGTTGGGTACGGCGAGCAGTACTTC. This codes for CASRRQGVGYGEQYF.

The J gene is TRBJ2-1, the V gene TRBV12-3 or TRBV12-4; D is perhaps TRBD2 (5 bases). The CDR3 is 15 residues long. The ends were cut back, 5 bases at V and 2 bases at J, with 13 bases in the middle. The CDR3 spells CASSPWTGTYNEQFF. CDR3 in DNA: TGTGCCAGCAGTCCGTGGACTGGAACCTACAATGAGCAGTTCTTC.

The rearrangement uses TRBV20-1 and TRBJ2-7; D tentatively reads TRBD1 or TRBD2 (6 bases each). Trimming stripped 0 bases from V and 3 bases from J, with 15 bases between. The germline V gene has CDR1 DFQATT and CDR2 SNEGSKA (reference sequence). The CDR3 has 15 amino acids. CDR3 sequence: CSAREGGHGLYEQYF. The CDR3 DNA is TGCAGTGCTAGAGAGGGGGGACACGGTCTCTACGAGCAGTACTTC.

This clonotype came up a few times. The genes are TRBV7-8 and TRBJ2-7; possible D gene TRBD2, 5 bases. The CDR3 runs to 14 residues. CDR1 is SGHVS and CDR2 is FQNEAQ in the germline V gene. V lost 1 base, J lost 2 bases, and 9 bases lay in between. This CDR3 is CASSLVEGAYEQYF. DNA of the CDR3: TGTGCCAGCAGCTTAGTAGAGGGAGCCTACGAGCAGTACTTC.

This clonotype has more than one count but fewer than ten. The V and J genes are TRBV11-2 and TRBJ2-4; the D gene is possibly TRBD1 (5 bases). This CDR3 contains 17 residues. Trimming took off 5 bases at V and 0 bases at J, with 17 bases between the two ends. Germline CDR1 and CDR2: SGHAT and FQNNGV. The CDR3: CASSPALDKLAKNIQYF. DNA for the CDR3: TGTGCCAGCAGCCCCGCTCTGGACAAACTAGCCAAAAACATTCAGTACTTC.

The J gene is TRBJ2-1, the V gene TRBV5-1, with D perhaps TRBD1 or TRBD2 (6 bases each). The CDR3 covers 15 residues. CDR1 SGHRS and CDR2 YFSETQ come from the germline V gene. Trimming removed 1 base at V and 9 bases at J, with 17 bases between. CDR3 sequence: CASSLTGTLSSEQFF. The CDR3 bases are TGCGCCAGCAGCTTGACAGGGACTCTATCAAGTGAGCAGTTCTTC.

The chain combines TRBV5-1 with TRBJ2-3; possible D gene TRBD1, 5 bases. CDR1 is SGHRS, CDR2 YFSETQ, per germline. CDR3 length: 16 amino acids. The V end was cut by 0 bases, the J end by 0 bases, with 11 bases between. This chain's CDR3 is CASSLVGHLSTDTQYF. Written as DNA, the CDR3 is TGCGCCAGCAGCTTGGTTGGACATCTTAGCACAGATACGCAGTATTTT.

This clonotype was picked up a small number of times. The chain couples TRBV20-1 to TRBJ1-5, with no clear D. V lost 3 bases and J 0 bases, leaving 9 bases between the germline ends. Germline V gives CDR1 DFQATT, CDR2 SNEGSKA (reference sequence). The CDR3 loop spans 14 amino acids. The DNA for the CDR3 is TGCAGTGCTAGGGACTTGTATAGCAATCAGCCCCAGCATTTT. This translates into CSARDLYSNQPQHF.

V and J are TRBV20-1 and TRBJ2-1; 9 nucleotides match TRBD2. The ends lost 1 base at V and 6 bases at J; junction bases unmatched: 10. The CDR3 loop spans 16 amino acids. The germline gives CDR1 DFQATT, CDR2 SNEGSKA (reference sequence). CDR3 sequence reads: CSARVFAGGPANEQFF. The CDR3 DNA reads as TGCAGTGCTAGAGTTTTTGCGGGGGGGCCGGCCAATGAGCAGTTCTTC.